Included here is one T cell receptor beta chain sequence, with context. Its antigen is currently not known. Within one base of it there is no much larger clone, and no base qualities were kept. From the cysteine through the phenylalanine, the CDR3 covers 13 amino acids. The CDR3 DNA has 39 bases and is translated from base 1. The CDR1 and CDR2 encoded by the germline V gene are SGHVS and FQNEAQ. Trimming removed 5 bases from V and 0 bases from J, leaving 8 bases between the germline ends. Patients with autoimmune disease history or receiving systemic immunosuppression were excluded from the trial. In every dose cohort, peripheral blood was drawn for TCR sequencing at baseline, cycle 4 day 1, and cycle 7 day 1. Samples were obtained from an open-label, multicenter, first-in-human phase I dose-escalation trial of ivuxolimab. Adults with locally advanced or metastatic melanoma, renal cell carcinoma, hepatocellular carcinoma or head and neck squamous cell carcinoma were enrolled in the trial. Before TCR sequencing, CD4+ and CD8+ T cells were separately sorted from peripheral blood.

These data originate in a study of OX40 agonist ivuxolimab in advanced cancers. For the wider study: Ivuxolimab was a fully human IgG2 agonistic monoclonal antibody targeting the costimulatory receptor OX40 (CD134). Intravenous ivuxolimab was administered to patients every 2 weeks at six dose levels: 0.01, 0.1, 0.3, 1.5, 3 and 10 mg/kg. Among the approximately 50 dose-escalation patients, 19 had hepatocellular carcinoma, 15 or so melanoma, 9 renal cell carcinoma and 9 head and neck cancer. In the dose-escalation cohort, around four fifths of patients were male, and the mean age was approximately 60 years with a range of roughly 20 to 79. Prior anti-PD-1, anti-PD-L1 or anti-CTLA-4 therapy was permitted, and checkpoint inhibitors had been received by around 39% of dose-escalation patients. Partial responses occurred in three dose-escalation patients: two with cutaneous melanoma and one with hepatocellular carcinoma. The purpose of peripheral TCRbeta sequencing was to test whether ivuxolimab changed TCR sequence diversity and led to clonal T-cell expansion. The monotherapy dose-escalation portion (N = 52 patients) of the phase I ivuxolimab trial is reported in the paper.

Genomic DNA was extracted from sorted cells for sequencing of the TCRbeta CDR3 region. TCRbeta CDR3 regions were sequenced using the immunoSEQ Assay. Here the immuneACCESS table is served through TCRdb, limited to in-frame sequences with V and J called. Missing clones are a known gap in these copies; in checked studies unresolved V genes cover under half, and the rest lacks a known reason. The sample data list 90,000 to 100,000 clones, and 70% to 90% of these were observed just once. Of the sample, 0.7% to 0.95% falls within the top ten clones. Beyond this particular receptor, the publication reports: At doses of 0.1 to 3.0 mg/kg, clonal expansion of both CD4+ and CD8+ T cells in blood was seen between baseline and week 6. In the 0.1-3.0 mg/kg groups, partial responders were among the patients with the lowest normalized peripheral clonal expansion, particularly in CD8+ T cells. On average, CD8+ T cells showed more expanded clones than CD4+ T cells after ivuxolimab. Low levels of normalized T-cell clonal expansion were also shown by some nonresponding patients. Antigen specificity was not determined for the clonally expanded peripheral T cells.

The chain is assembled from TRBV7-8 and TRBJ2-7, with the D gene call left open. This TCR was sampled from an adult with an advanced solid tumor such as melanoma, head and neck, liver or kidney cancer. The specimen comprised CD4+ or CD8+ T cells sorted from blood, sampled in a trial of the OX40 agonist ivuxolimab. The nucleotide sequence reads TGTGCCAGCAGCCCGGGCCTCTCCTACGAGCAGTACTTC. It is translated as CASSPGLSYEQYF.